This is a list of T cell receptor beta chains from one sample in a study of T cells in Graves' hyperthyroidism and ophthalmopathy. TCRdb itself ran the multiplex PCR reads through MiXCR, one entry per CDR3 protein. Found here are hundreds of thousands of distinct CDR3 sequences, roughly 14% of them singletons; the top ten hold 4.3%. Sequencing input: blood. All receptors derive from a woman aged 35 to 49 with Graves' ophthalmopathy. CDR3s include the opening cysteine and the closing phenylalanine or tryptophan. A D gene is named only where the DNA matches it firmly. Clone size is not always given. Where it is, it says once, few, many or a class for expanded clones.

TRBV11-2	many	TRBJ2-7	TRBD2	TGTGCCAGCAGCTTGGGGACTAGCGGAGGGCAGGGGGAGCAGTACTTC	CASSLGTSGGQGEQYF
TRBV24-1	many	TRBJ1-2	TRBD1	TGTGCCACCAGCCACAGGGGATGGGGTGGCTACACCTTC	CATSHRGWGGYTF
TRBV19	many	TRBJ2-7	-	TGTGCCAAACGAGCCGGACTTATGAGGTCCTACGAGCAGTACTTC	CAKRAGLMRSYEQYF
TRBV18	-	TRBJ2-5	-	TGTGCCAGCTCACCCGGACCGGGGAGAAAAGAGACCCAGTACTTC	CASSPGPGRKETQYF
TRBV12-3/TRBV12-4	-	TRBJ1-1	-	TGTGCCAGCAGGAGCCAGGGACATCAGAACACTGAAGCTTTCTTT	CASRSQGHQNTEAFF
TRBV4-3	many	TRBJ1-5	-	TGCGCCAGCAGCCTATACAGGGACGCGAATCAGCCCCAGCATTTT	CASSLYRDANQPQHF
TRBV12-3/TRBV12-4	-	TRBJ2-7	-	TGTGCCAGCAGGGGGAGGAGGGTCGACGAGCAGTACTTC	CASRGRRVDEQYF
TRBV12-3/TRBV12-4	many	TRBJ1-1	-	TGTGCCAGCAGTCGAGTCCCTGGGGCTGAAGCTTTCTTT	CASSRVPGAEAFF
TRBV15	many	TRBJ1-5	-	TGTGCCACCAGCAGCCGTCGGATGCCTCAGCCCCAGCATTTT	CATSSRRMPQPQHF
TRBV27	many	TRBJ1-1	-	TGTGCCAGCAGTTCGCCATTGAACACTGAAGCTTTCTTT	CASSSPLNTEAFF
TRBV7-8	many	TRBJ2-7	TRBD1	TGTGCCAGCAGCTTAGCCTCCGGGACAGGAACCTACGAGCAGTACTTC	CASSLASGTGTYEQYF
TRBV12-3/TRBV12-4	-	TRBJ1-5	-	TGTGCCAGCACCCAGGGAGAGGGCAATCAGCCCCAGCATTTT	CASTQGEGNQPQHF
TRBV16	-	TRBJ1-5	-	TGTGCCAGCAGCCCCCAGGAAGGGGGCAATCAGCCCCAGCATTTT	CASSPQEGGNQPQHF
TRBV29-1	many	TRBJ1-1	-	TGCAGCGCGGGATCGACAGGAATGAACACTGAAGCTTTCTTT	CSAGSTGMNTEAFF
TRBV6-5	many	TRBJ1-2	TRBD1	TGTGCCAGCAGACTCTCGGACAGGGACGGCGGCTACACCTTC	CASRLSDRDGGYTF
TRBV12-3/TRBV12-4	many	TRBJ1-1	-	TGTGCCAGCAATAGGCTAATGAACACTGAAGCTTCCTTT	CASNRLMNTEASF
TRBV27	many	TRBJ2-7	TRBD2	TGTGCCAGCAGCCGCCGAATAGCGGGAGTCTACGAGCAGTACTTC	CASSRRIAGVYEQYF
TRBV6-5	many	TRBJ2-2	TRBD2	TGTGCCAGCAGTTCTTTGGGGGAGGGAGACGGGGAGCTGTTTTTT	CASSSLGEGDGELFF
TRBV12-3/TRBV12-4	-	TRBJ1-5	-	TGTGCCAGCACCTTTGGAGATAGCAATCAGCCCCAGCATTTT	CASTFGDSNQPQHF
TRBV28	many	TRBJ1-2	TRBD1	TGTGCCAGCAGTACGGGACAGGGGGCAGAATATGGCTACACCTTC	CASSTGQGAEYGYTF
TRBV10-1	many	TRBJ2-2	TRBD2	TGCGCCAGCAGTAGCGGGAGTGGCGGGGAGCTGTTTTTT	CASSSGSGGELFF
TRBV5-1	many	TRBJ1-1	-	TGCGCCAGCAGCTTGGTGGGGGACCTGAACACTGAAGCTTTCTTT	CASSLVGDLNTEAFF
TRBV6-1	many	TRBJ2-7	TRBD2	TGTGCCAGCCGGGGGGGGGCTAGCGTCTCCTACGAGCAGTACTTC	CASRGGASVSYEQYF
TRBV6-1	-	TRBJ2-7	TRBD1	TGTGCCAGCAGTCGGGACCGGGACAGAGTCTACGAGCAGTACTTC	CASSRDRDRVYEQYF
TRBV28	many	TRBJ2-2	-	TGTGCCAGCAGGGGGTATTACACCGGGGAGCTGTTTTTT	CASRGYYTGELFF
TRBV3-1	few	TRBJ2-7	TRBD2	TGTGCCAGCAGCCAAAAGATCCCTCCGGGACTAGAGACGACCTACGAGCAGTACTTC	CASSQKIPPGLETTYEQYF
TRBV30	few	TRBJ1-1	TRBD1	TGTGCCTGGAGTGTCATTGAACCGGGACAGGGAAGAGCTTTCTTT	CAWSVIEPGQGRAFF
TRBV6-5	few	TRBJ1-1	-	TGTGCCAGCAGTTACTCAATTTATTTGACCACTGAAGCTTTCTTT	CASSYSIYLTTEAFF
TRBV24-1	few	TRBJ2-5	-	TGTGCCACCAGTGATGGGCCCTCAGAGACCCAGTACTTC	CATSDGPSETQYF
TRBV6-5	few	TRBJ2-3	-	TGTGCCAGCAGTTACTCGTTGCCGGGAACAGATACGCAGTATTTT	CASSYSLPGTDTQYF
TRBV28	-	TRBJ1-6	-	TGTGCCAGCAGTTTATGGACAGGAATCTATAATTCACCCCTCCACTTT	CASSLWTGIYNSPLHF
TRBV19	many	TRBJ2-7	-	TGTGCCAGTAGTAAGACAGGTCTCTACGAGCAGTACTTC	CASSKTGLYEQYF
TRBV2	many	TRBJ2-4	-	TGTGCCAGCAGTGAGGCAGGCAGGGGATCTGGCATTCAGTACTTC	CASSEAGRGSGIQYF
TRBV11-2	many	TRBJ2-4	TRBD2	TGTGCCTCGATGGGGGGGGTTGGCAAAAACATTCAGTACTTC	CASMGGVGKNIQYF
TRBV15	-	TRBJ2-7	-	TGTGCCACCAGCAGAGATTTTTTCGACAACTACGAGCAGTACTTC	CATSRDFFDNYEQYF
TRBV2	many	TRBJ2-7	-	TGTGCCAGCAGCTTTCGTCCGGAGAACTACGAGCAGTACTTC	CASSFRPENYEQYF
TRBV5-6	few	TRBJ2-5	TRBD1	TGTGCCAGCAGCTTGGAGACAGGGCTCTACCAAGAGACCCAGTACTTC	CASSLETGLYQETQYF
TRBV11-2	many	TRBJ1-1	-	TGTGCCAGCAGCTTACATGTGGTGGAAAACACTGAAGCTTTCTTT	CASSLHVVENTEAFF
TRBV6-1	-	TRBJ2-6	-	TGTGCCAGCAGTCGAAGGAGCTCTGGGGCCAACGTCCTGACTTTC	CASSRRSSGANVLTF
TRBV28	many	TRBJ2-6	TRBD2	TGTGCCAGCAGTTTATTAGCGGGGCCTGGGGCCAACGTCCTGACTTTC	CASSLLAGPGANVLTF
TRBV2	many	TRBJ1-5	-	TGTGCCAGCAGTGTTTCGGGGTTGGGTAGCAATCAGCCCCAGCATTTT	CASSVSGLGSNQPQHF
TRBV28	-	TRBJ1-1	TRBD1	TGTGCCAGCAGTCACGACAGGGGGCAAGACACTGAAGCTTTCTTT	CASSHDRGQDTEAFF
TRBV6-2/TRBV6-3	many	TRBJ2-2	-	TGTGCCAGCAGTTTTGGGGCTGCGAACACCGGGGAGCTGTTTTTT	CASSFGAANTGELFF
TRBV6-1	many	TRBJ1-6	TRBD1	TGTGCCAGCAGGGCCGGGACAGGGCGCGGAAATTCACCCCTCCACTTT	CASRAGTGRGNSPLHF
TRBV2	few	TRBJ2-1	TRBD2	TGTGCCAGCAGTGACCCCTCTAGCGGGAGATTCTCCTACAATGAGCAGTTCTTC	CASSDPSSGRFSYNEQFF
TRBV30	-	TRBJ1-1	TRBD1	TGTGCCTGGAGTCCTCTGCCAGGGACAGGGGTAACTGAAGCTTTCTTT	CAWSPLPGTGVTEAFF
TRBV7-2	many	TRBJ1-2	-	TGTGCCAGCAGCTCTACCGGGACATCTTATGGCTACACCTTC	CASSSTGTSYGYTF
TRBV9	many	TRBJ2-7	-	TGTGCCAGCAGCCCCCACGGTGAAGACGAGCAGTACTTC	CASSPHGEDEQYF
TRBV28	many	TRBJ2-5	-	TGTGCCAGCGGTTGGGGCGGAGAAGAGACCCAGTACTTC	CASGWGGEETQYF
TRBV20-1	many	TRBJ2-5	-	TGCAGTGCCCTCGGACGTAAAGAGACCCAGTACTTC	CSALGRKETQYF
TRBV12-3/TRBV12-4	-	TRBJ2-2	TRBD1	TGTGCCAGCAGTGCCGGGACAGGGCCCACCGGGGAGCTGTTTTTT	CASSAGTGPTGELFF
TRBV20-1	many	TRBJ2-5	TRBD1	TGCAGTGCTAGAGGGCCACGGACAGGGCAGCAAGAGACCCAGTACTTC	CSARGPRTGQQETQYF
TRBV19	many	TRBJ2-7	TRBD2	TGTGCCACCAAAGGGGACCCTTGGGAGGGCGAGCAGTACTTC	CATKGDPWEGEQYF
TRBV6-1	many	TRBJ2-5	-	TGTGCCACGAAGGAAGGGTGGAACAAACAAGAGACCCAGTACTTC	CATKEGWNKQETQYF
TRBV12-3/TRBV12-4	many	TRBJ1-1	-	TGTGCCAGCAGCTTAAGTCTGAACACTGAAGCTTTCTTT	CASSLSLNTEAFF